This TCR beta chain was identified in a study of blood T cell repertoires in COVID-19 (dated by TCRdb to the early 2020s). About the study as a whole: Samples covering the acute and convalescent phases of COVID-19 were provided by collaborators in the United States, Italy and Spain. The material from the prospective study consisted of cDNA or gDNA derived from T cells, B-cell-depleted T cells, or PBMCs. Deeply sampled blood TCRbeta repertoires from subjects exposed to, actively infected with, or recovered from COVID-19 were included in the dataset. The repertoires were released in a freely available public database meant as a resource for research on the immune response to SARS-CoV-2. Samples came from the ongoing ImmuneRACE study (first 160 participants) plus 1,254 subjects from 6 global collaborators. Sample metadata almost always included a de-identified subject ID, COVID-19 status, age in years and sex. HLA class I and class II types, where available, came from metadata supplied by the sample provider rather than from assay-based typing.

Study-wide conclusions, independent of this receptor: Clinical and demographic metadata were provided uncurated, with the amount varying by source and participant.

At one collaborating source in Seattle, patients were enrolled during active infection and were followed longitudinally through the course of disease. Each collaborating institution followed its own protocols to collect whole blood in K2EDTA tubes. For TCRbeta analysis, collaborators shipped samples in one of three forms: frozen whole blood, isolated PBMCs, or DNA extracted from either of those sample types. Comment on this clone: It has no known antigen specificity. The input lacks base qualities; no much larger clone sits a single base away.

From cysteine to phenylalanine, the CDR3 is 19 amino acids long. CDR3 DNA is the only sequence kept; it has 57 bases, read in frame from the first base. CDR1 SGHRS and CDR2 YFSETQ are derived from the germline V gene. Trimming removed 0 bases from V and 1 base from J, leaving 23 bases between the germline ends. The immunoSEQ Assay, a bias-controlled multiplex PCR, was used to amplify TCRbeta CDR3 regions from genomic DNA. Per the original workflow: Within the assay, amplification of reference gene primers was used to estimate how many nucleated cells each sample contained. Sequence reads were collapsed and filtered to measure the absolute abundance of every unique TCRbeta CDR3 rearrangement. For each sample, productive Simpson clonality was calculated as the square root of Simpson's diversity index across productive rearrangements. The table was pulled from immuneACCESS by TCRdb, which kept in-frame rearrangements only. Such tables lose some clones; where checked, under half of the loss comes from unresolved V genes, and the rest has no known cause. Clone size and V and J calls were adopted from that table, with D and trimming inferred from the DNA. A total of roughly 250,000 clones appear in this sample, roughly nine tenths of them only once. Clones ranked in the top ten supply approximately 12% of the sample.

The chain joins TRBV5-1 to TRBJ2-7; the D gene cannot be resolved reliably. Material: peripheral blood. The sequence was collected from a woman aged 25 to 39 with COVID-19, enrolled during active disease. CDR3 reads: CASSLASSQSWQASYEQYF. The DNA sequence is as follows: TGCGCCAGCAGCTTGGCGTCCTCTCAGTCCTGGCAGGCTTCCTACGAGCAGTACTTC.